These T cell receptor beta chains were read from a single sample in a study of vaccination effects on CD4 cells after COVID-19. Sequencing used immunoSEQ multiplex PCR; TCRdb keeps in-frame clones, though not all of them. Seen here are roughly 70,000 clones, 73% observed once, and the top ten hold 5%. Antigens for these TCRs are unknown. Sequenced material: CD4+ T cells from PBMCs cultured with HIV peptides, taken before COVID-19 vaccination. The receptors come from a human donor who had a prior SARS-CoV-2 infection. Both conserved end residues are part of each CDR3. The order of the fields is clone size, D gene, J gene, V gene, CDR3 DNA, CDR3 protein. The D gene is left open where the match is weak. Clone size is stated in some rows and not others, as once, few, many or a class when expanded.

- | - | TRBJ1-3 | TRBV6-1 | TGTGCCAGCAGTGTAACGAGGGCGGACTCTGGAAACACCATATATTTT | CASSVTRADSGNTIYF
- | - | TRBJ2-7 | TRBV2 | TGTGCCAGCAGTGTCCCGGCCTCCCCCTACGAGCAGTACTTC | CASSVPASPYEQYF
- | - | TRBJ2-2 | TRBV7-2 | TGTGCCAGCAGCTTATATGGGAGTAGCACCGGGGAGCTGTTTTTT | CASSLYGSSTGELFF
- | TRBD1 | TRBJ2-5 | TRBV28 | TGTGCCAGCAGTTTCCTCTCAGGGGGTGAGACCCAGTACTTC | CASSFLSGGETQYF
- | - | TRBJ2-7 | TRBV7-2 | TGTGCCAGCAGCTTGGTGCCGACAGTAAGCGAGCAGTACTTC | CASSLVPTVSEQYF
- | - | TRBJ2-7 | TRBV5-1 | TGCGCCAGCAGGGGCGACATCTACGAGCAGTACTTC | CASRGDIYEQYF
- | TRBD1 | TRBJ2-3 | TRBV4-1 | TGCGCCAGCAGCCAAGAGGGACAGCGGACTACGCAGTATTTT | CASSQEGQRTTQYF
- | - | TRBJ1-6 | TRBV10-3 | TGTGCCACGAGTGCGGGAGATTCACCCCTCCACTTT | CATSAGDSPLHF
- | - | TRBJ2-7 | TRBV6-5 | TGTGCCAGCAGTTCGTCTATGTGGTCCGAGCAGTACTTC | CASSSSMWSEQYF
- | TRBD1 | TRBJ2-2 | TRBV2 | TGTGCCAGCCGAACCGACAGGGGGAACACCGGGGAGCTGTTTTTT | CASRTDRGNTGELFF
- | TRBD1 | TRBJ1-5 | TRBV19 | TGTGCCAGTAGTAGGGACAGGGGAGAATTTGGGGAGAGCAATCAGCCCCAGCATTTT | CASSRDRGEFGESNQPQHF
- | TRBD1 | TRBJ1-1 | TRBV5-1 | TGCGCCAGCAGCTTGTCGGGGACAGGGGGAACTGAAGCTTTCTTT | CASSLSGTGGTEAFF
- | TRBD2 | TRBJ2-2 | TRBV3-1/TRBV3-2 | TGTGCCAGCAGCCAAGTGTCACTAGCGGGGAGGGGCGGGGAGCTGTTTTTT | CASSQVSLAGRGGELFF
- | - | TRBJ2-5 | TRBV28 | TGTGCCAGCAGTTCCCGTACTCGGGGGTTTTGGGAGACCCAGTACTTC | CASSSRTRGFWETQYF
- | TRBD2 | TRBJ2-1 | TRBV12-3/TRBV12-4 | TGTGCCAGCAACGGGGGGTACAATGAGCAGTTCTTC | CASNGGYNEQFF
- | - | TRBJ1-5 | TRBV7-2 | TGTGCCAGCAGCTTTCGGGGATCCCGCAATCAGCCCCAGCATTTT | CASSFRGSRNQPQHF
- | TRBD1 | TRBJ2-2 | TRBV7-9 | TGTGCCAGCAGCAAAACGGGACAGGGAAACACCGGGGAGCTGTTTTTT | CASSKTGQGNTGELFF
- | TRBD2 | TRBJ2-1 | TRBV3-1/TRBV3-2 | TGTGCCAGCAGCCAGTACAGGGGGGGAGCGGGAGGGCCGCGGAATGAGCAGTTCTTC | CASSQYRGGAGGPRNEQFF
few | TRBD1 | TRBJ1-6 | TRBV4-3 | TGCGCCAGCAGCCAAAAGACAGGGTTCGATTCACCCCTCCACTTT | CASSQKTGFDSPLHF
- | - | TRBJ2-1 | TRBV30 | TGTGCCTGGAGGGAAAGAGGACCCGGGAAGCAGTTCTTC | CAWRERGPGKQFF
once | - | TRBJ1-6 | TRBV14 | TGTGCCAGCAGCCAAGATATGGTCAGGGGTAATTCACCCCTCCACTTT | CASSQDMVRGNSPLHF
- | TRBD2 | TRBJ2-1 | TRBV18 | TGTGCCAGCTCAAAAGCGGGATGGTCTGACAATGAGCAGTTCTTC | CASSKAGWSDNEQFF
- | TRBD2 | TRBJ2-5 | TRBV7-2 | TGTGCCAGCAGCTTAGTGGGCGGGAGTGTCCCAGAGACCCAGTACTTC | CASSLVGGSVPETQYF
- | - | TRBJ1-2 | TRBV5-4 | TGTGCCAGCAGCTTGGACTCGCCGCTCGCCTATGGCTACACCTTC | CASSLDSPLAYGYTF
- | - | TRBJ2-3 | TRBV5-1 | TGCGCCAGCAGCCCTTACGTACGGATCACTTACACAGATATGCAGTATTTT | CASSPYVRITYTDMQYF